This T cell receptor beta chain is from a study of OX40 agonist ivuxolimab in advanced cancers. Whole-study context: Two cutaneous melanoma patients and one hepatocellular carcinoma patient, three in all, had partial responses.

Blood was sampled at baseline, cycle 4 day 1, and cycle 7 day 1. Notes on this clone: Its specificity is unknown.

Produced via immunoSEQ multiplex PCR; TCRdb's table is partial and in-frame only. The repertoire includes under 25,000 clones, about 70% of them detected once, and about an eighth sits in the top ten. The CDR3 is 12 amino acids. Between the trimmed V and J ends, which lost 4 bases and 5 bases, there was a span of 9 bases. Per the germline V gene, CDR1 is SGHDN and CDR2 is FVKESK. Study-level points and caveats: In the 0.1 to 3.0 mg/kg range, CD4+ and CD8+ blood T cells had expanded clonally by week 6. On average, CD8+ T cells had more expanded clones than CD4+.

The input for sequencing was CD4+ or CD8+ T cells sorted from blood, taken in a trial of the OX40 agonist ivuxolimab. The chain combines TRBV14 with TRBJ2-7; D ambiguous. This TCR derives from an adult with an advanced solid tumor such as melanoma, head and neck, liver or kidney cancer. As DNA, the CDR3 is TGTGCCAGCAGCCCTGTGGGCCACGAGCAGTACTTC. This gives the protein CASSPVGHEQYF.